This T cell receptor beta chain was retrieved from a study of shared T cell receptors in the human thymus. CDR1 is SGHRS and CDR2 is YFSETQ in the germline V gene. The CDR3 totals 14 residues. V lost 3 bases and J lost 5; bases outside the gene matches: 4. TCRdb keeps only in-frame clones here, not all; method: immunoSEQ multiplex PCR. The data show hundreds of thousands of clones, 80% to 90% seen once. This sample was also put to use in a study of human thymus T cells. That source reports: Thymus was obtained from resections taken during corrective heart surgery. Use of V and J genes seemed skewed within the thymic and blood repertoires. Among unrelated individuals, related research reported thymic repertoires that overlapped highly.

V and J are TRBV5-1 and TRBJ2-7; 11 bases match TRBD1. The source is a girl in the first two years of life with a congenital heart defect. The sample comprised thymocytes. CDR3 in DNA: TGCGCCAGCAGCTGGGGGACAGGGGGTAACGAGCAGTACTTC. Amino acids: CASSWGTGGNEQYF.